The T cell receptor (beta chain) described here comes from a study of blood T cell repertoires in COVID-19. Study-level information: Samples taken during acute and convalescent COVID-19 were collected in the United States, Italy and Spain. Nucleic acid was either cDNA or gDNA, and it came from T cells, B-cell-depleted T cells, or PBMCs.

Repertoires were generated with immunoSEQ multiplex PCR, while TCRdb's copy carries only in-frame clones and drops some. The data show over 140,000 clones, 65% to 85% seen once. Germline lookup yields CDR1 MNHEY and CDR2 SVGAGI. The CDR3 contains 14 residues. Trimming stripped 6 bases from V and 1 base from J, with 12 bases between. The material sequenced was peripheral blood. The sequence derives from a woman aged 55 to 70 with acute or convalescent COVID-19. This chain joins TRBV6-5 and TRBJ2-5; weak D call: TRBD1 (6 bases). This CDR3 is CASRPNRAQETQYF. In DNA form, the CDR3 reads TGTGCCAGCAGACCAAACAGGGCCCAAGAGACCCAGTACTTC.